These 6 T cell receptor beta chains were all obtained from the same sample, sequenced in a study of T cell responses to AZD1222 COVID-19 vaccine (dated by TCRdb to the early 2020s). Receptor amplification or capture employed the immunoSEQ multiplex PCR assay. TCRdb provides this immuneACCESS table in a form limited to in-frame rearrangements. Some clones are lacking; in checked studies, under half of them reflect an unresolved V gene, and why the rest are absent is not known. Counted in this sample were more than 100,000 clones; more than 90% of them appeared once. In total, the top ten clones hold 1.5% to 2% of the sample. The time point label of this sample denotes: baseline before first vaccination. This sample comprised peripheral blood, obtained on day 0 of AZD1222 vaccination. The receptors shown here come from an adult in good health.

The gene calls are TRBV2 and TRBJ1-6; D is possibly TRBD1 (5 bases). The CDR3 is 14 amino acids. Trimming removed 6 bases from V and 5 bases from J, with 11 bases in between. Germline-derived CDR1 and CDR2 are SNHLY and FYNNEI. The CDR3 DNA is TGTGCCAGCAGGGCCGGGACGGATAATTCACCCCTCCACTTT. It codes for CASRAGTDNSPLHF.

The chain uses TRBV18 and TRBJ1-6; the D is unclear. This CDR3 has 14 amino acids. CDR1 KGHSH and CDR2 LQKENI come from the germline V gene. V was trimmed by 3 bases and J by 7 bases, leaving 10 bases between them. DNA of the CDR3: TGTGCCAGCTCACCCACTGACGGAAATTCACCCCTCCACTTT. Protein product: CASSPTDGNSPLHF. Full variable domain (rest looked up from reference TRBV18 and TRBJ1-6): NAGVMQNPRHLVRRRGQEARLRCSPMKGHSHVYWYRQLPEEGLKFMVYLQKENIIDESGMPKERFSAEFPKEGPSILRIQQVVRGDSAAYFCASSPTDGNSPLHFGNGTRLTVT.

This sequence joins TRBV9 and TRBJ1-2; tentatively, D is TRBD1 (5 bases). The V gene lost 2 bases and the J gene lost 0 bases, with 17 bases spanning the gap. The CDR3 runs 17 residues. The germline CDR1 and CDR2 sequences are SGDLS and YYNGEE. The CDR3 DNA follows: TGTGCCAGCAGCGTCTCCGGCCCTCGGGGGTCTAACTATGGCTACACCTTC. Amino acids: CASSVSGPRGSNYGYTF.

The V call is TRBV5-1, the J call TRBJ1-1; D is unclear. Germline V gene lookup returns CDR1 SGHRS and CDR2 YFSETQ. With 5 bases removed from V and 1 base from J, the gap between germline ends came to 12 bases. The length of the CDR3 is 14 residues. CDR3 bases: TGCGCCAGCAGAGATGAGATTTCGAACACTGAAGCTTTCTTT. As protein: CASRDEISNTEAFF.

This clone has just a few counts. The chain has TRBV12-3 or TRBV12-4 and TRBJ2-7; tentative D call: TRBD1 (6 bases). V was clipped by 4 bases and J by 5 bases, with 12 bases between them. The CDR3 totals 13 residues. CDR3: CASSSLGTHEQYF. The CDR3 bases are TGTGCCAGCAGTTCACTCGGGACACACGAGCAGTACTTC.

The genes are TRBV24-1 and TRBJ1-5; no reliable D call. The germline CDR1 and CDR2 sequences are KGHDR and SFDVKD. The V and J ends lost 2 bases and 7 bases respectively, with 14 bases between them. The CDR3 is made up of 15 amino acids. CDR3 nucleotide sequence: TGTGCCACCAGTGATTCCCACTCGGGAGGGCAGCCCCAGCATTTT. Translating gives CATSDSHSGGQPQHF.